These 5 T cell receptor beta chains share one sample of origin, sequenced in a study of blood T cell repertoires in COVID-19. The protocol was immunoSEQ multiplex PCR, while the TCRdb copy is restricted to in-frame clones and leaves out a portion. Seen here are 21,000 or so clones, approximately 90% observed once, and the top ten hold roughly 18%. Source material: peripheral blood. These receptors all stem from a human donor in a cohort sampled during active COVID-19.

The chain combines TRBV9 with TRBJ2-1; tentative D call: TRBD1 (7 bases). The V end was cut by 2 bases, the J end by 8 bases, with 11 bases between. Looked up from germline, CDR1 is SGDLS and CDR2 is YYNGEE. The CDR3 covers 13 residues. CDR3 region: CASSVQGGDEQFF. CDR3 sequence (DNA): TGTGCCAGCAGCGTCCAGGGGGGCGATGAGCAGTTCTTC.

CDR3 sequence reads: CASSVGQREETQYF. The CDR3 nucleotides are TGCGCCAGCAGCGTAGGACAGAGAGAAGAGACCCAGTACTTC. J is TRBJ2-5 and V is TRBV5-1, with D tentatively TRBD1 (6 bases). Germline V gene sequence: CDR1 SGHRS, CDR2 YFSETQ. V lost 4 bases and J 3 bases, leaving 13 bases between the germline ends. This CDR3 comprises 14 residues.

The chain couples TRBV5-1 to TRBJ2-3; 11 nucleotides agree with TRBD2. The CDR3 length is 16 residues. Germline trimming cut 4 bases from V and 2 bases from J; bases unmatched to any gene: 6. Germline V gene lookup returns CDR1 SGHRS and CDR2 YFSETQ. For the CDR3, the DNA is TGCGCCAGCAGCATAGGGACTAGCGGACACACAGATACGCAGTATTTT. This sequence encodes CASSIGTSGHTDTQYF.

The chain joins TRBV4-3 to TRBJ1-4; TRBD1 is a possible D gene (5 bases). The length of the CDR3 is 15 residues. Germline CDR1 reads LGHNA; CDR2 reads YSLEER. V shed 0 bases and J shed 8 bases, with 13 bases lying between them. CDR3 region: CASSQEIGGAEKLFF. CDR3 bases: TGCGCCAGCAGCCAAGAAATAGGCGGGGCGGAAAAACTGTTTTTT.

This clone has just one count. The chain carries TRBV19 and TRBJ2-5; TRBD2 matches 10 bases. This CDR3 has 16 amino acids. The germline V gene has CDR1 LNHDA and CDR2 SQIVND (reference sequence). V dropped 4 bases and J dropped 4; count of bases not matched to a gene: 9. The CDR3 loop reads CASSTARIAGGETQYF. DNA of the CDR3: TGTGCCAGTAGTACAGCGAGGATAGCGGGGGGAGAGACCCAGTACTTC.